The next 29 T cell receptor beta chains were all read from a single sample in a study of T cells in Graves' hyperthyroidism and ophthalmopathy. TCR beta CDR3 sequences were amplified from RNA transcripts. The HTBI primer set was used in a first-round RT-PCR of the TCR CDR3. A single record per CDR3 protein comes from TCRdb applying MiXCR to the multiplex PCR reads. Altogether 450,000 to 650,000 distinct CDR3 sequences are present, 14% being singletons, with the ten largest covering roughly 7%. The source material was blood. The receptor set was obtained from a woman aged 18-29 years with Graves' ophthalmopathy.

In this sample, this clonotype turned up many times. This chain connects TRBV2 to TRBJ2-1; D is undetermined. The length of the CDR3 is 14 residues. V dropped 8 bases and J dropped 7 bases, with 18 bases sitting between them. Germline loops: CDR1 SNHLY, CDR2 FYNNEI. The CDR3 spells CASGAQGTSNEQFF. Here the CDR3 DNA reads TGTGCCAGCGGAGCTCAAGGCACTTCGAATGAGCAGTTCTTC.

This chain links TRBV6-6 with TRBJ2-1; perhaps TRBD2 as D (6 bases). The CDR3 extends over 16 amino acids. Looked up from germline, CDR1 is MNHNY and CDR2 is SVGAGI (reference sequence). Between the trimmed V and J ends, which lost 0 bases and 7 bases, there was a span of 16 bases. The CDR3 protein is CASSYSIGQGGNEQFF. The CDR3 coding sequence is TGTGCCAGCAGTTACTCGATCGGGCAGGGAGGAAATGAGCAGTTCTTC.

The rearrangement links TRBV5-6 to TRBJ2-1; 8 bases line up with TRBD2. The junction had 12 bases not matched to a gene; V was cut back by 4 bases and J by 3 bases. CDR1 is SGHDT and CDR2 is YYEEEE in the germline V gene. The CDR3 is made up of 17 amino acids. CDR3 protein: CASSGFKRERFYNEQFF. The CDR3 nucleotides read TGTGCCAGCAGCGGGTTCAAGCGGGAGAGGTTCTACAATGAGCAGTTCTTC.

This clonotype appeared a few times. In nucleotides, the CDR3 is TGTGCCAGCAGCCAAGATCCGGAACAGCCCCAGCATTTT. Its protein is CASSQDPEQPQHF. The chain joins TRBV4-2 to TRBJ1-5; no clear D gene. Germline CDR1 reads LGHNA; CDR2 reads YNFKEQ. The V and J ends lost 0 bases and 7 bases respectively, with 7 bases between them. The CDR3 is 13 residues long.

In this sample, this clonotype turned up many times. The CDR3 coding sequence is TGTGCCAGCAGCCGAAACCTACAGGGAACTGAAGCTTTCTTT. As protein: CASSRNLQGTEAFF. The J gene is TRBJ1-1, the V gene TRBV11-2, with D possibly matching TRBD1 (6 bases). The CDR3 consists of 14 residues. Germline V gene lookup returns CDR1 SGHAT and CDR2 FQNNGV. Trimming pared 5 bases from V and 5 bases from J, leaving 15 bases between. Supplemented by reference TRBV11-2 and TRBJ1-1, the full variable domain reads EAGVAQSPRYKIIEKRQSVAFWCNPISGHATLYWYQQILGQGPKLLIQFQNNGVVDDSQLPKDRFSAERLKGVDSTLKIQPAKLEDSAVYLCASSRNLQGTEAFFGQGTRLTVV.

In this sample, this clonotype turned up many times. This rearrangement joins TRBV24-1 to TRBJ2-1, with 13 nucleotides matching TRBD2. Losses at the gene ends were 4 bases for V and 3 bases for J; bases not matched to a gene: 5. The CDR3 totals 17 residues. CDR1 KGHDR and CDR2 SFDVKD come from the germline V gene. The CDR3 region is CATSDGGLAGVYNEQFF. The CDR3 DNA reads TGTGCCACCAGTGACGGAGGACTAGCGGGAGTCTACAATGAGCAGTTCTTC.

The CDR3 DNA follows: TGTGCCAGCAGCTTAGAGGGGGTGGCCACCTACGAGCAGTACTTC. Its protein is CASSLEGVATYEQYF. This sequence joins TRBV5-6 and TRBJ2-7; D possibly corresponds to TRBD1 (6 bases). The V and J ends lost 2 bases and 2 bases respectively, with 14 bases between them. CDR3 length: 15 residues. CDR1 and CDR2 (germline): SGHDT, YYEEEE.

This clonotype has at least ten counts. The rearrangement uses TRBV2 and TRBJ1-6; 7 nucleotides match TRBD1. This CDR3 contains 14 residues. After removal of 10 bases from V and 6 bases from J, the junction contained 9 bases not matched to a gene. CDR1 and CDR2 from the germline V gene are SNHLY and FYNNEI. CDR3 sequence: CATSSRDSNSPLHF. DNA for the CDR3: TGTGCCACGTCCTCGAGGGACAGTAATTCACCCCTCCACTTT.

The chain is built from TRBV29-1 and TRBJ2-2, with 11 bases fitting TRBD1. The CDR3 is 14 residues long. Germline lookup yields CDR1 SQVTM and CDR2 ANQGSEA. V shed 6 bases, J shed 5 bases, and the junction held 5 bases outside the gene matches. The CDR3 is CSVRGQGGTGELFF. The CDR3 DNA reads TGCAGCGTAAGGGGACAGGGGGGTACCGGGGAGCTGTTTTTT.

The table lists this clonotype with many counts. This sequence joins TRBV7-9 and TRBJ2-1; 7 bases map to TRBD2. This CDR3 is built from 14 residues. Germline trimming cut 4 bases from V and 6 bases from J; bases unmatched to any gene: 6. Germline assignment: CDR1 SEHNR and CDR2 FQNEAQ (reference sequence). The chain's CDR3 is CASSSGGWGNEQFF. The DNA for the CDR3 is TGTGCCAGCAGCTCGGGAGGATGGGGCAATGAGCAGTTCTTC.

This clonotype has a count of ten or more. The CDR3 bases are TGTGCCTGGAGTGGAAGGGTATTCGGTCAGCCCCAGCATTTT. Protein product: CAWSGRVFGQPQHF. V gene TRBV30 combines with J gene TRBJ1-5; no reliable D call. The CDR3 contains 14 residues. Germline V CDR1 and CDR2: GTSNPN, SVGIG (reference sequence). V was pared by 1 base and J by 6 bases, with 13 bases between.

This clonotype came up once. V usage is TRBV2 and J usage is TRBJ2-7, with TRBD1 matching 7 bases. The CDR3 spans 16 residues. The germline gives CDR1 SNHLY, CDR2 FYNNEI. The J segment lost 1 base and the V segment lost 5 bases, leaving 11 bases of the junction unmatched. Written as DNA, the CDR3 is TGTGCCAGCAGTACCACCGCGACAGGGAGTTCCTACGAGCAGTACTTC. Translation: CASSTTATGSSYEQYF. Variable domain in full (rest from reference TRBV2 and TRBJ2-7): EPEVTQTPSHQVTQMGQEVILRCVPISNHLYFYWYRQILGQKVEFLVSFYNNEISEKSEIFDDQFSVERPDGSNFTLKIRSTKLEDSAMYFCASSTTATGSSYEQYFGPGTRLTVT.

This sequence joins TRBV20-1 and TRBJ2-1; possible D gene TRBD1, 6 bases. The V and J ends lost 1 base and 4 bases respectively, with 14 bases between them. The CDR3 sequence is 15 residues long. CDR1 and CDR2 from the germline V gene are DFQATT and SNEGSKA (reference sequence). The CDR3 here is CSARGHRDGYNEQFF. The CDR3 DNA sequence: TGCAGTGCTAGAGGTCACAGGGATGGGTACAATGAGCAGTTCTTC.

This clonotype was observed many times. The chain carries TRBV7-8 and TRBJ2-2; tentatively, D is TRBD2 (6 bases). Germline V gene sequence: CDR1 SGHVS, CDR2 FQNEAQ. Trimming took 1 base from V and 5 from J, leaving 17 bases between them. This CDR3 is built from 17 residues. The CDR3 here is CASSLDGSRAGTGELFF. The CDR3 bases are TGTGCCAGCAGCTTAGACGGTTCACGGGCGGGGACCGGGGAGCTGTTTTTT. The variable domain in full, with the rest retrieved from reference TRBV7-8 and TRBJ2-2, is GAGVSQSPRYKVAKRGQDVALRCDPISGHVSLFWYQQALGQGPEFLTYFQNEAQLDKSGLPSDRFFAERPEGSVSTLKIQRTQQEDSAVYLCASSLDGSRAGTGELFFGEGSRLTVL.

This clonotype was detected ten times or more. V is TRBV20-1 and J is TRBJ2-7; 8 positions match TRBD2. V gave up 1 base and J gave up 0 bases; unmatched junction bases: 2. The length of the CDR3 is 14 residues. The germline CDR1 and CDR2 sequences are DFQATT and SNEGSKA (reference sequence). DNA of the CDR3: TGCAGTGCTAGAGGAGGGACTAGCTCCTACGAGCAGTACTTC. Translated: CSARGGTSSYEQYF.

This clonotype was picked up many times. The chain joins TRBV10-3 to TRBJ2-2; TRBD1 might be the D (5 bases). Per the germline V gene, CDR1 is ENHRY and CDR2 is SYGVKD. The germline V and J ends were trimmed by 7 bases and 5 bases, with 11 bases remaining between them. The CDR3 runs to 13 residues. CDR3 protein: CAITPRGTGELFF. CDR3 coding DNA: TGTGCCATCACCCCAAGGGGAACCGGGGAGCTGTTTTTT.

This clonotype was observed many times. The chain carries TRBV2 and TRBJ1-5; D might be TRBD1 (6 bases). Germline CDR1 and CDR2: SNHLY and FYNNEI. V lost 6 bases and J 6 bases, leaving 12 bases between the germline ends. CDR3 size: 13 residues. The CDR3 bases are TGTGCCAGCAGAACTATAGGGGGTCAGCCCCAGCATTTT. It is translated as CASRTIGGQPQHF.

V gene TRBV6-9 combines with J gene TRBJ1-4; possibly TRBD1 for D (5 bases). The germline V and J ends were trimmed by 3 bases and 8 bases, with 22 bases remaining between them. CDR3 length equals 17 residues. Germline V gene sequence: CDR1 MNHGY, CDR2 SVAAGI. CDR3: CASSYGWTPLVEEKLFF. CDR3 DNA sequence: TGTGCCAGCAGTTACGGTTGGACACCCTTGGTGGAGGAAAAACTGTTTTTT.

This chain uses TRBV9 with TRBJ2-5; possibly TRBD1 for D (5 bases). CDR1 and CDR2 (germline): SGDLS, YYNGEE. CDR3 size: 17 residues. Trimming took 0 bases from V and 1 from J, leaving 16 bases between them. CDR3 amino acids: CASSVEGQLRGQETQYF. In DNA form, the CDR3 reads TGTGCCAGCAGCGTAGAGGGTCAGCTAAGGGGCCAAGAGACCCAGTACTTC.

Ten or more counts support this clonotype. This chain links TRBV12-3 or TRBV12-4 with TRBJ2-7; possible D gene TRBD1, 6 bases. V gave up 2 bases and J gave up 0 bases, with 17 bases separating them. This CDR3 is 17 amino acids long. Here the CDR3 DNA reads TGTGCCAGCAGTTTAAGGGCAGGGGCCACCAGCTCCTACGAGCAGTACTTC. Protein product: CASSLRAGATSSYEQYF.

The chain employs TRBV3-1 and TRBJ2-7; the match to TRBD1 covers 10 bases. V lost 4 bases and J lost 6; bases outside the gene matches: 18. CDR3 length: 18 amino acids. The germline V gene has CDR1 LGHDT and CDR2 YNNKEL (reference sequence). The CDR3 DNA follows: TGTGCCAGCAGCCCATTCACCGGGGCGGACAGGGGGATTGGCGAGCAGTACTTC. The encoded protein is CASSPFTGADRGIGEQYF.

A word on this clonotype: With a much larger clone just one base away, this may be a read error. The chain employs TRBV2 and TRBJ2-7, with 11 bases aligning to TRBD2. Per germline, CDR1 SNHLY and CDR2 FYNNEI. The CDR3 loop spans 12 amino acids. CDR3 region: CVGGTSGYEQYF. CDR3 bases: TGTGTCGGGGGGACTAGCGGCTACGAGCAGTACTTC.

This clonotype was recorded many times. CDR3: CASSLAGTDITDTQYF. The CDR3 region has the DNA TGTGCCAGCAGCTTAGCTGGGACAGACATCACAGATACGCAGTATTTT. The chain employs TRBV7-9 and TRBJ2-3; 7 nucleotides align to TRBD1. Germline V gene sequence: CDR1 SEHNR, CDR2 FQNEAQ (reference sequence). The CDR3 is 16 residues long. V was pared by 0 bases and J by 2 bases, with 5 bases of the junction left unmatched.

Many counts were recorded for this clonotype. The CDR3 nucleotides are TGCAGCGGGGCGGACAGGGGCACTGAAGCTTTCTTT. Residues: CSGADRGTEAFF. The V call is TRBV29-1, the J call TRBJ1-1; 9 bases are shared with TRBD1. The J segment lost 4 bases and the V segment lost 7 bases, leaving 4 bases of the junction unmatched. The CDR3 has 12 amino acids. The germline V gene encodes CDR1 SQVTM and CDR2 ANQGSEA.

This clonotype occurred many times. The chain is built from TRBV9 and TRBJ2-3; weak D call: TRBD2 (6 bases). The CDR3 is made up of 14 amino acids. Between the trimmed V and J ends, which lost 1 base and 4 bases, there was a span of 10 bases. The germline CDR1 and CDR2 sequences are SGDLS and YYNGEE. The CDR3 region is CASSVLSGADTQYF. DNA of the CDR3: TGTGCCAGCAGCGTATTGTCGGGAGCAGATACGCAGTATTTT. The variable domain in full, completed from reference TRBV9 and TRBJ2-3, reads DSGVTQTPKHLITATGQRVTLRCSPRSGDLSVYWYQQSLDQGLQFLIQYYNGEERAKGNILERFSAQQFPDLHSELNLSSLELGDSALYFCASSVLSGADTQYFGPGTRLTVL.

This clonotype was seen many times. The chain is built from TRBV27 and TRBJ1-2; D might be TRBD1 (5 bases). This CDR3 is built from 13 residues. V was clipped by 1 base and J by 8 bases, with 11 bases between them. Germline loops: CDR1 MNHEY, CDR2 SMNVEV (reference sequence). As DNA, the CDR3 is TGTGCCAGCAGTTTATGGGGCCGGGAGGGCTACACCTTC. This sequence encodes CASSLWGREGYTF.

This clonotype was seen ten or more times. CDR3 sequence reads: CAWMSELGNTIYF. The CDR3 DNA follows: TGTGCCTGGATGAGCGAGCTTGGAAACACCATATATTTT. The rearrangement links TRBV30 to TRBJ1-3; D gene unclear. Per the germline V gene, CDR1 is GTSNPN and CDR2 is SVGIG (reference sequence). V lost 4 bases, J lost 3 bases, and 10 bases lay in between. The CDR3 contains 13 residues.

This clonotype was recorded many times. V usage is TRBV7-8 and J usage is TRBJ2-7, with 11 bases aligning to TRBD2. V shed 2 bases and J 4 bases; nucleotides not matched to a gene: 7. The germline V gene encodes CDR1 SGHVS and CDR2 FQNEAQ. The CDR3 spans 16 residues. The CDR3 reads CASSLSLGTSGYEQYF. CDR3 nucleotides: TGTGCCAGCAGCTTAAGTCTGGGGACTAGCGGTTACGAGCAGTACTTC.

A few counts support this clonotype. V and J are TRBV30 and TRBJ1-1; D is unclear. V was trimmed by 2 bases and J by 7 bases, leaving 5 bases between them. Germline V gives CDR1 GTSNPN, CDR2 SVGIG (reference sequence). This CDR3 has 10 amino acids. The CDR3 reads CAWSHREAFF. CDR3 sequence (DNA): TGTGCCTGGAGTCACCGTGAAGCTTTCTTT.